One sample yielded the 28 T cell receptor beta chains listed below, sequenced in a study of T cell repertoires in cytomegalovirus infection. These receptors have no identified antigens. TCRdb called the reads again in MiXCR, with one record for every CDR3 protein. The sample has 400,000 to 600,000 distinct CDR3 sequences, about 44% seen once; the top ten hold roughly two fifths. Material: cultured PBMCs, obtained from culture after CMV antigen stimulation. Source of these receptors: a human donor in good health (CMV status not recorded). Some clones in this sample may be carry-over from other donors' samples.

CDR3 protein: CASSQGAGSYNEQFF. The CDR3 bases are TGTGCCAGCAGCCAAGGGGCAGGGTCCTACAATGAGCAGTTCTTC. This sequence joins TRBV3-1 and TRBJ2-1; TRBD1 might be the D (5 bases). CDR3 length equals 15 residues. Germline V CDR1 and CDR2: LGHDT, YNNKEL (reference sequence). The V end lost 1 base, the J end lost 1 base, and 8 bases lay between the germline ends.

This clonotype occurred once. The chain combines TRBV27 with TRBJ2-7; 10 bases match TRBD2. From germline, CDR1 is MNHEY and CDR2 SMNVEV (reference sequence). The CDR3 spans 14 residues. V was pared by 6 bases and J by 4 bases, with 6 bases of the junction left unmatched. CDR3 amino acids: CASRPSGGSYEQYF. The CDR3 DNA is TGTGCCAGCAGACCTAGCGGGGGCAGTTACGAGCAGTACTTC.

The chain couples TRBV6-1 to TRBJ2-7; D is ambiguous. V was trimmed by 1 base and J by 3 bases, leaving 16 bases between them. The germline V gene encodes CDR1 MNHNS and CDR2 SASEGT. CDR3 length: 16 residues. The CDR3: CASSEEGRVWGYEQYF. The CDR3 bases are TGTGCCAGCAGTGAAGAGGGTAGGGTATGGGGCTACGAGCAGTACTTC.

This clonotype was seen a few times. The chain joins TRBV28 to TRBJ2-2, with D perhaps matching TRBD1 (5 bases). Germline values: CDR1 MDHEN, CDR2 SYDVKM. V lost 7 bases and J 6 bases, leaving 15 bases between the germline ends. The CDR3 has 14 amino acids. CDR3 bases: TGTGCCAGCAAATTGCCAGGGCCCGCCGGGGAGCTGTTTTTT. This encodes CASKLPGPAGELFF. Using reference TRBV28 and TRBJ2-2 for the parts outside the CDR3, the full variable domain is DVKVTQSSRYLVKRTGEKVFLECVQDMDHENMFWYRQDPGLGLRLIYFSYDVKMKEKGDIPEGYSVSREKKERFSLILESASTNQTSMYLCASKLPGPAGELFFGEGSRLTVL.

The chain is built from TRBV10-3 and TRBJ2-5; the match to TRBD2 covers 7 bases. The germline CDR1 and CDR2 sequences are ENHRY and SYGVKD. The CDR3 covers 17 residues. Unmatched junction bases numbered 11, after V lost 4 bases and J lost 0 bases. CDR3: CAISGPPGRGYQETQYF. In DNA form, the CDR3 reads TGTGCCATCAGTGGACCCCCGGGGCGGGGGTACCAAGAGACCCAGTACTTC.

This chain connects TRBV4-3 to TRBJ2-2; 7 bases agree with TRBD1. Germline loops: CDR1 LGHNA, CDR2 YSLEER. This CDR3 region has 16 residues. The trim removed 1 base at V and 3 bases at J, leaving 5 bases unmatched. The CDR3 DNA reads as TGCGCCAGCAGCCAAGCCAGGACAGGCCACACCGGGGAGCTGTTTTTT. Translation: CASSQARTGHTGELFF.

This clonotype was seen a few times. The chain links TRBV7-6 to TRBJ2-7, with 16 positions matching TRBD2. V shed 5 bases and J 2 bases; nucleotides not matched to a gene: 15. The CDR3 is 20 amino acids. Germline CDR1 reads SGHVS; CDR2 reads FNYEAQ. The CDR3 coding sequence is TGTGCCAGCAGCGTTTCCTTGGGACTAGCGGGAGGGAAGCAAACCTACGAGCAGTACTTC. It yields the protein CASSVSLGLAGGKQTYEQYF.

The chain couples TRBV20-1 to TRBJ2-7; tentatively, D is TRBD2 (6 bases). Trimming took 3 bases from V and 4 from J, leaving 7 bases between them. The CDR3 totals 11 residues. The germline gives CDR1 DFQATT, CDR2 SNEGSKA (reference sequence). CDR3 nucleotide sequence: TGCAGTGCTAGTGGGGGGTACGAGCAGTACTTC. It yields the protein CSASGGYEQYF.

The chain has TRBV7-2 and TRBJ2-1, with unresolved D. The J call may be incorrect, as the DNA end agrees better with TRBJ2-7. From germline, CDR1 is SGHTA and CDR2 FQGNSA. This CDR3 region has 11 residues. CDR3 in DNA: TGTGCCAGCAGCCCATACAATGAGCAGTACTTC. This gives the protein CASSPYNEQYF.

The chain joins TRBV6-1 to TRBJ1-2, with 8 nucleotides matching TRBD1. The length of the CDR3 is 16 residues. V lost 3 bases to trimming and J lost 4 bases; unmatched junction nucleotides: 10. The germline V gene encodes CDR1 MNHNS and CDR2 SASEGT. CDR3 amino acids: CASSEPGQALFYGYTF. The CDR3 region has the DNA TGTGCCAGCAGTGAGCCGGGACAGGCGTTGTTCTATGGCTACACCTTC.

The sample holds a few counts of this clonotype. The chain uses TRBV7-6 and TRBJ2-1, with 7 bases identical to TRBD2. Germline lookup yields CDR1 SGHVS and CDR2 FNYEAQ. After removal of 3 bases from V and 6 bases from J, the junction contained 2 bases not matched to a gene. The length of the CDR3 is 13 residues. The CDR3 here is CASSFPSGNEQFF. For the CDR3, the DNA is TGTGCCAGCAGCTTCCCTAGCGGCAATGAGCAGTTCTTC. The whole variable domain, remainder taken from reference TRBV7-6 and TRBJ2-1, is GAGVSQSPRYKVTKRGQDVALRCDPISGHVSLYWYRQALGQGPEFLTYFNYEAQQDKSGLPNDRFSAERPEGSISTLTIQRTEQRDSAMYRCASSFPSGNEQFFGPGTRLTVL.

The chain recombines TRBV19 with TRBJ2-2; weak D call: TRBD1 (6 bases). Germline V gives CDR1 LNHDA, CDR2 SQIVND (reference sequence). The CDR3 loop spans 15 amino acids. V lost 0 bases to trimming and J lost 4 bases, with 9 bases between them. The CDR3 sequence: CASSIDRGSTGELFF. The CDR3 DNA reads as TGTGCCAGTAGTATAGACAGGGGCTCCACCGGGGAGCTGTTTTTT.

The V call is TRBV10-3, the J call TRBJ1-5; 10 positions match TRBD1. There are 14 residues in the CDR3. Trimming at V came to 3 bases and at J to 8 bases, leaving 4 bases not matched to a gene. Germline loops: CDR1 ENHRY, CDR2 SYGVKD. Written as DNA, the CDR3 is TGTGCCATCAGTGATCGTGGACAGGGGGAGCCCCAGCATTTT. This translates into CAISDRGQGEPQHF.

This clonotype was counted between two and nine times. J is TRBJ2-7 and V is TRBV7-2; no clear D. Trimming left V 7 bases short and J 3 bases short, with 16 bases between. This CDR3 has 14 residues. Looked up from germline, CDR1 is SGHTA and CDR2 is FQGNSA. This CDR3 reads CASNPVKNDYEQYF. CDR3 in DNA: TGTGCCAGCAACCCCGTAAAGAATGACTACGAGCAGTACTTC.

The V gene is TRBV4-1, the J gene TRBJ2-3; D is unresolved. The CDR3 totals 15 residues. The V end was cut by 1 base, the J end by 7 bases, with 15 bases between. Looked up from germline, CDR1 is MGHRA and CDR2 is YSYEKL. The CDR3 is CASSQGDAPRYTQYF. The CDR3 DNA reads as TGCGCCAGCAGCCAAGGAGACGCGCCGAGGTATACGCAGTATTTT.

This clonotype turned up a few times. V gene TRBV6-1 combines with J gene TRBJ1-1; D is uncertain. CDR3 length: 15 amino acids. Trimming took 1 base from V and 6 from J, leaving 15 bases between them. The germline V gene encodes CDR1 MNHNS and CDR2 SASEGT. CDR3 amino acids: CASSEGPPSRAEAFF. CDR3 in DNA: TGTGCCAGCAGTGAAGGTCCGCCCTCCCGGGCTGAAGCTTTCTTT.

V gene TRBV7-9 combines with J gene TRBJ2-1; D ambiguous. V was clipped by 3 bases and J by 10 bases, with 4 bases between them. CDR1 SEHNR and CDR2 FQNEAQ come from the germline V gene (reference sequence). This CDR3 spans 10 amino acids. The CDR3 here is CASSFREQFF. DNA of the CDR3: TGTGCCAGCAGCTTCAGGGAGCAGTTCTTC.

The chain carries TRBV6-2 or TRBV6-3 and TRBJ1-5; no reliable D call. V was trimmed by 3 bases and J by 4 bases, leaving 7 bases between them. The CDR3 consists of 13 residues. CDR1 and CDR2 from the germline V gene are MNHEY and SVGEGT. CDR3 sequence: CASSYFGNQPQHF. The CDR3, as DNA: TGTGCCAGCAGTTATTTTGGGAATCAGCCCCAGCATTTT.

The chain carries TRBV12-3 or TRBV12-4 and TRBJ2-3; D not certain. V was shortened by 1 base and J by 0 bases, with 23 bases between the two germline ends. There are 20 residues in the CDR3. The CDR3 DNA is TGTGCCAGCAGTTTAGTCCCAGGATTCCAGTTTTTGACTAGCACAGATACGCAGTATTTT. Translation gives CASSLVPGFQFLTSTDTQYF.

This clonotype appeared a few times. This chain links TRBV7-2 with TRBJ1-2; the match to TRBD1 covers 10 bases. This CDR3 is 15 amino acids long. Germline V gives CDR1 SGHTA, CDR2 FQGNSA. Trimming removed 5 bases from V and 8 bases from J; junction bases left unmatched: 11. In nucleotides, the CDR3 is TGTGCCAGCAGCACAGCCCCGGGACAGGGGAAGGGCTACACCTTC. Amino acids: CASSTAPGQGKGYTF.

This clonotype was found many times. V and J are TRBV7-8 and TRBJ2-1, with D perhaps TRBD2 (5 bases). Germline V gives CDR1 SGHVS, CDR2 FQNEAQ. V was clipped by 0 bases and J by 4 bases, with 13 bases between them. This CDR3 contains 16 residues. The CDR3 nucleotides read TGTGCCAGCAGCTTAGCGAGGTGGGAGTCATACAATGAGCAGTTCTTC. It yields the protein CASSLARWESYNEQFF.

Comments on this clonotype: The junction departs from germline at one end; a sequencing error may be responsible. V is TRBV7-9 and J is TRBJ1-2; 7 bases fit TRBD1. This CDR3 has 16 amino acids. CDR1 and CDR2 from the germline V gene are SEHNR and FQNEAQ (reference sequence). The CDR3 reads CASSSQGGTALRGYAF. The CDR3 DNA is TGTGCCAGCAGCTCGCAGGGGGGGACAGCCTTGAGAGGCTACGCCTTC. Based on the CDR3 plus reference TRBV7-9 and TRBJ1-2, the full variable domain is DTGVSQNPRHKITKRGQNVTFRCDPISEHNRLYWYRQTLGQGPEFLTYFQNEAQLEKSRLLSDRFSAERPKGSFSTLEIQRTEQGDSAMYLCASSSQGGTALRGYAFGSGTRLTVV.

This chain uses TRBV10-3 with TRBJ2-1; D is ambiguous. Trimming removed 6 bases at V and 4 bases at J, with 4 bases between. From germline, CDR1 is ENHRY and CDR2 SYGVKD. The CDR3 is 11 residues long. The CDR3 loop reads CAIRTYNEQFF. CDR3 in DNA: TGTGCCATCAGGACGTACAATGAGCAGTTCTTC.

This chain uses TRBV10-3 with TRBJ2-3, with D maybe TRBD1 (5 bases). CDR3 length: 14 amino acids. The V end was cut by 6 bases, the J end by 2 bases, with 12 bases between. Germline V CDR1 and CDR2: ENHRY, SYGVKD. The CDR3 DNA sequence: TGTGCCATCAGGGCGGACACTTCCACAGATACGCAGTATTTT. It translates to CAIRADTSTDTQYF.

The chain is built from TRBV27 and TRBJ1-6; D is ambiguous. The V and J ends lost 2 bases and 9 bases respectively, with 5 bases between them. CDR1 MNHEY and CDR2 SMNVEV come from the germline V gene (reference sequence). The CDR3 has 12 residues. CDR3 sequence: CASSLRSSPLHF. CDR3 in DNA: TGTGCCAGCAGTTTACGGAGTTCACCCCTCCACTTT.

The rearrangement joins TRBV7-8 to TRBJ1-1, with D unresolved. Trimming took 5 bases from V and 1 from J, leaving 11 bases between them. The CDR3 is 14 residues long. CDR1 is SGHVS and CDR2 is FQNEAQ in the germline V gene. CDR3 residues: CASSQYGENTEAFF. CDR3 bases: TGTGCCAGCAGCCAATATGGGGAGAACACTGAAGCTTTCTTT.

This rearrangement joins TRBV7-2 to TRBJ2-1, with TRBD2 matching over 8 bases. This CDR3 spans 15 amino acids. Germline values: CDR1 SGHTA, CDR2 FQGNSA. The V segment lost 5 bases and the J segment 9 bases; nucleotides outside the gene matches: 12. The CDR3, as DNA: TGTGCCAGCAGCGCCGATCTCGGGAGGGCCGGTGAGCAGTTCTTC. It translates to CASSADLGRAGEQFF.

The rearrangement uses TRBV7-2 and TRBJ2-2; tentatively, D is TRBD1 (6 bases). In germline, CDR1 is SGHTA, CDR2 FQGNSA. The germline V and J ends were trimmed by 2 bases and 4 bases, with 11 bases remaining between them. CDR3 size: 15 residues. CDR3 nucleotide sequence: TGTGCCAGCAGCTTAATGGGACACACCACCGGGGAGCTGTTTTTT. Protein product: CASSLMGHTTGELFF.